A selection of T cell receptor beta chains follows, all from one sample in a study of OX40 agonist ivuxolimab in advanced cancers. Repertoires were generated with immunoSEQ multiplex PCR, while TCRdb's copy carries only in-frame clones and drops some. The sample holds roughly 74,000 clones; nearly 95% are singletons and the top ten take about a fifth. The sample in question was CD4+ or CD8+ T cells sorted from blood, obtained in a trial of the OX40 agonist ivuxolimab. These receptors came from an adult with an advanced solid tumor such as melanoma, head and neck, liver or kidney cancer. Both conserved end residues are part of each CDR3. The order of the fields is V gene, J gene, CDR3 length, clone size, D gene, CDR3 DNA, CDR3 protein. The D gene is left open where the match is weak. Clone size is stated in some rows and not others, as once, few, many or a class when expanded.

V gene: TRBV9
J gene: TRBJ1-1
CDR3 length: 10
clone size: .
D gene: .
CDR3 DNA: TGTGCCGACAAAACAGCTGAAGCTTTCTTT
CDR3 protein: CADKTAEAFF

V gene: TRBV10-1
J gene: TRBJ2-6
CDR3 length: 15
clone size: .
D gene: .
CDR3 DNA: TGCGCCAGCAGTGATGGTCTCTCTGGGGCCAACGTCCTGACTTTC
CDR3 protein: CASSDGLSGANVLTF

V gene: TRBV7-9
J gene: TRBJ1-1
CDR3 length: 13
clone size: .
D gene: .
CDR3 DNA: TGTGCCAGCAGCTTCACGGGTTACACTGAAGCTTTCTTT
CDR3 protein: CASSFTGYTEAFF

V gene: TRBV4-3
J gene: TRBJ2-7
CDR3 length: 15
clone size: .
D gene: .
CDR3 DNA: TGCGCCAGCAGCCAAGGGCAGGGGATGGGGTACGAGCAGTACTTC
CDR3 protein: CASSQGQGMGYEQYF

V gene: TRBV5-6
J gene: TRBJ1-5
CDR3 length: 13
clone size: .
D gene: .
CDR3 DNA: TGTGCCAGCAGCTTGGGTTGGAATCAGCCCCAGCATTTT
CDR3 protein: CASSLGWNQPQHF

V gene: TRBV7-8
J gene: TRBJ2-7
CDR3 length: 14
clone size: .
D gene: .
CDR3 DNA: TGTGCCAGCACCTTCGGGAGACCGACGAGCGAGCAGTACTTC
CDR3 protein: CASTFGRPTSEQYF

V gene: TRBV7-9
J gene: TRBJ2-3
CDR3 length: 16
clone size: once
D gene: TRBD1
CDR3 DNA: TGTGCCAGCAGCCATGACAGGGACCCCTACACAGATACGCAGTATTTT
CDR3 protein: CASSHDRDPYTDTQYF

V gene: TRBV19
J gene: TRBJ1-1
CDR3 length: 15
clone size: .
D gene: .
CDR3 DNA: TGTGCCAGTAGTCCCTCCTCCTCACTGAACACTGAAGCTTTCTTT
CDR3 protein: CASSPSSSLNTEAFF

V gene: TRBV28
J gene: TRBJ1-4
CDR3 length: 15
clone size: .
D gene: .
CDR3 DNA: TGTGCCAGCGGCCAAACAGGACAGATCGGCGAAAAACTGTTTTTT
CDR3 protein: CASGQTGQIGEKLFF

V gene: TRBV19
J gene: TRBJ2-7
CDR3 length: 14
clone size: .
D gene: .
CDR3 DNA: TGTGCCAGTAGTATGGGGCACCTCTCCTACGAGCAGTACTTC
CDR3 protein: CASSMGHLSYEQYF

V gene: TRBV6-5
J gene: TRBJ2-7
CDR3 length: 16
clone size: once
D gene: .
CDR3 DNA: TGTGCCAGCAGTTACTCCCTGGGGGGACTGACCTACGAGCAGTACTTC
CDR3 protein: CASSYSLGGLTYEQYF

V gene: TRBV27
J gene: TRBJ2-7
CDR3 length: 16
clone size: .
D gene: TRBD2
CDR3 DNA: TGTGCCAGCAGTTTCCTGGGGCTAGCGGGAGGCGGCGAGCAGTACTTC
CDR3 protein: CASSFLGLAGGGEQYF

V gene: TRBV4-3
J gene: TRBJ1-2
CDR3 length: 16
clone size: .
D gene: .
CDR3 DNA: TGCGCCAGCAGCCAAGGGGGGCCAGCCCTGAACTATGGCTACACCTTC
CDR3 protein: CASSQGGPALNYGYTF

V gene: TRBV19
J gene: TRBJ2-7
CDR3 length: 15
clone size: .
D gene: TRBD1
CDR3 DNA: TGTGCCAGTAGTACGAACAGGGGGCGACCCGACGAGCAGTACTTC
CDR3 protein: CASSTNRGRPDEQYF

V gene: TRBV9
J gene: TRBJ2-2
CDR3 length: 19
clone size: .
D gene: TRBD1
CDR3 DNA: TGTGCCAGCAGTGGCCCTTCCGGGACAGGTTATACGAACACCGGGGAGCTGTTTTTT
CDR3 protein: CASSGPSGTGYTNTGELFF

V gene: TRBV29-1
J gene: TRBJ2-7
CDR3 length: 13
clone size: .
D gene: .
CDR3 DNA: TGCAGCGTTGCTTCGGGGGGCTGGAACGAGCAGTACTTC
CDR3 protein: CSVASGGWNEQYF

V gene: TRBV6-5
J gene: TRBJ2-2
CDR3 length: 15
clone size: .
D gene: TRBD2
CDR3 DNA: TGTGCCAGCAGCCGACTAGCGGGCCGAACTGGGGAGCTGTTTTTT
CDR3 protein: CASSRLAGRTGELFF

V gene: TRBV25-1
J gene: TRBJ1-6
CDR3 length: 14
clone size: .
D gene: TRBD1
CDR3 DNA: TGTGCCAGCAGTGGAGGAGGACAGGCTTCACCCCTCCACTTT
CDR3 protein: CASSGGGQASPLHF

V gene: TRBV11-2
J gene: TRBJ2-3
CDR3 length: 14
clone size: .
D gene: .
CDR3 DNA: TGTGCCAGCAGCTTAACCCGACCCACAGATACGCAGTATTTT
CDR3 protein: CASSLTRPTDTQYF

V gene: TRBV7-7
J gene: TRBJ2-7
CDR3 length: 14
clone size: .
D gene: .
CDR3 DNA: TGTGCTAGCAGCCCCGGGACGGGCCCCTACGAGCAGTACTTC
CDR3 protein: CASSPGTGPYEQYF

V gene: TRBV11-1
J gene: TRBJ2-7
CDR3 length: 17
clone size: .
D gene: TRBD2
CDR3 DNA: TGTGCCAGCAGCCCTACTAGCGGGATGCCCTTAAGATACGAGCAGTACTTC
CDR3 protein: CASSPTSGMPLRYEQYF

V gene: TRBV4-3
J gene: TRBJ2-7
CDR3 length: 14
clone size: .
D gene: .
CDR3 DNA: TGCGCCAGCAGCCAAGATAGGGGGACCTACGAGCAGTACTTC
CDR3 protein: CASSQDRGTYEQYF

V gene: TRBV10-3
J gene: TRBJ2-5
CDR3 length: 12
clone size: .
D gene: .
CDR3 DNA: TGTGCTACGTCCGGGGGCCCAGAGACCCAGTACTTC
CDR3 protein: CATSGGPETQYF

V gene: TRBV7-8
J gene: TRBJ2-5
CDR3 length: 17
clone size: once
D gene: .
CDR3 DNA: TGTGCCAGCAGGTCCTACGGGCGGGACGGCGTTTGGGAGACCCAGTACTTC
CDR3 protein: CASRSYGRDGVWETQYF

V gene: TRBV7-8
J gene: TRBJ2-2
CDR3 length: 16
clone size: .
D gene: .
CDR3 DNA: TGTGCCAGCAGCCGATGGGCAGGGGTGGGCACCGGGGAGCTGTTTTTT
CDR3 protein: CASSRWAGVGTGELFF

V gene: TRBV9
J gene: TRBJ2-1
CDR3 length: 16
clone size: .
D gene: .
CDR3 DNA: TGTGCCAGCAGCGTAATGCAGGGACCTTCCTACAATGAGCAGTTCTTC
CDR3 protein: CASSVMQGPSYNEQFF

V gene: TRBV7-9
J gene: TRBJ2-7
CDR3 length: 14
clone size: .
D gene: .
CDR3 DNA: TGTGCCAGCAGCAGTCCGGGAGCCTCCTACGAGCAGTACTTC
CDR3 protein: CASSSPGASYEQYF

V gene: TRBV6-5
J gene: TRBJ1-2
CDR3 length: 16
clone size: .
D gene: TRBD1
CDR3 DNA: TGTGCCAGCAGTTATTATCGGGACAGTGATAACTATGGCTACACCTTC
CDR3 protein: CASSYYRDSDNYGYTF